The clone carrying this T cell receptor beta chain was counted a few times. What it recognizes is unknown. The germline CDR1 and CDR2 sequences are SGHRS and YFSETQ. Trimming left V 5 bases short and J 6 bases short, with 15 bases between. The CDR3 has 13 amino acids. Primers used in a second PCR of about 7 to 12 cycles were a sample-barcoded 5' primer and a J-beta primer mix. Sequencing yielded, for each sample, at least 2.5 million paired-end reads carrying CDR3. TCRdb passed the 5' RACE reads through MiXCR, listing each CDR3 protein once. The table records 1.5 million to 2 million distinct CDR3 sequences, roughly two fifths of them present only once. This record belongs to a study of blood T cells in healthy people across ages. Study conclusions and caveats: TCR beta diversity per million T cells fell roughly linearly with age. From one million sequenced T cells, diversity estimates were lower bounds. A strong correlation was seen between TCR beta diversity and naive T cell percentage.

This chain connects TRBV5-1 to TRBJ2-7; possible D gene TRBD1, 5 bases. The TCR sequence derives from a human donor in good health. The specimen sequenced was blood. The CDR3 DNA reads TGCGCCAGCAGAGTTACATGGGGCGGCGAGCAGTACTTC. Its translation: CASRVTWGGEQYF.